What follows are 16 T cell receptor beta chains derived from one specimen sequenced in a study of preoperative IRX-2 immunotherapy in early breast cancer. The treatment here: preoperative locoregional IRX-2 cytokine immunotherapy. The method was immunoSEQ multiplex PCR; TCRdb's version includes in-frame clones alone and lacks a portion of them. The sample yields roughly 40,000 clones, 60% to 85% seen once. The sample consisted of tumor tissue, taken after IRX-2 immunotherapy. These receptor sequences come from a human donor with breast cancer.

Only one count was recorded for this clone. J is TRBJ2-7 and V is TRBV12-5; TRBD1 agrees at 11 bases. V shed 5 bases, J shed 2 bases, and the junction held 5 bases outside the gene matches. Germline loops: CDR1 LGHNT, CDR2 FRNRAP. CDR3 length equals 15 residues. CDR3 DNA sequence: TGTGCTAGTGGTCGTGGGACAGGGGGAGCCTACGAGCAGTACTTC. It yields the protein CASGRGTGGAYEQYF.

V and J are TRBV28 and TRBJ1-2; D not resolved. The CDR3 totals 12 residues. Germline CDR1 and CDR2: MDHEN and SYDVKM. The V and J ends lost 10 bases and 0 bases respectively, with 9 bases between them. The CDR3 sequence: CATTAANYGYTF. The DNA of the CDR3 is TGTGCCACGACGGCTGCTAACTATGGCTACACCTTC.

There are a few counts of this clone. The V gene is TRBV19, the J gene TRBJ1-5; D perhaps matches TRBD1 (6 bases). V was pared by 6 bases and J by 5 bases, with 17 bases between. There are 15 residues in the CDR3. CDR1 is LNHDA, CDR2 SQIVND, per germline (reference sequence). The CDR3 DNA is TGTGCCAGTAGCATGGGTGGGGGCTGGTATCAGCCCCAGCATTTT. Protein: CASSMGGGWYQPQHF. The full variable domain, completed using reference TRBV19 and TRBJ1-5, is DGGITQSPKYLFRKEGQNVTLSCEQNLNHDAMYWYRQDPGQGLRLIYYSQIVNDFQKGDIAEGYSVSREKKESFPLTVTSAQKNPTAFYLCASSMGGGWYQPQHFGDGTRLSIL.

J is TRBJ1-2 and V is TRBV6-7; D ambiguous. TRBV6-7 counts as an open reading frame of uncertain function. The V end was cut by 4 bases, the J end by 10 bases, with 13 bases between. The CDR3 is 12 amino acids. CDR3 in DNA: TGTGCCAGCAGTTCCCGACTGACTGACTACACCTTC. Its protein product is CASSSRLTDYTF.

This clone was recorded once. The chain's CDR3 is CASSYGQGGATNEKLFF. In nucleotides, the CDR3 is TGTGCCAGCAGCTATGGACAGGGAGGTGCAACTAATGAAAAACTGTTTTTT. This chain joins TRBV11-3 and TRBJ1-4, with TRBD1 identical over 8 bases. The CDR3 runs to 17 residues. Germline V lookup: CDR1 SGHNT, CDR2 YENEEA. After removal of 4 bases from V and 0 bases from J, the junction contained 7 bases not matched to a gene.

The rearrangement uses TRBV19 and TRBJ1-1; tentative D call: TRBD1 (6 bases). Trimming stripped 10 bases from V and 0 bases from J, with 12 bases between. There are 13 residues in the CDR3. CDR1 LNHDA and CDR2 SQIVND come from the germline V gene (reference sequence). For the CDR3, the DNA is TGTGCCACCGGACAGTCCATGAACACTGAAGCTTTCTTT. Translation: CATGQSMNTEAFF. Using reference TRBV19 and TRBJ1-1 for the parts outside the CDR3, the full variable domain is DGGITQSPKYLFRKEGQNVTLSCEQNLNHDAMYWYRQDPGQGLRLIYYSQIVNDFQKGDIAEGYSVSREKKESFPLTVTSAQKNPTAFYLCATGQSMNTEAFFGQGTRLTVV.

This chain links TRBV6-8 with TRBJ1-5; TRBD1 matches at 7 bases. CDR3 size: 15 residues. V lost 6 bases, J lost 5 bases, and 10 bases stayed unmatched. Looked up from germline, CDR1 is MNHGY and CDR2 is SAAAGT. The CDR3 DNA follows: TGTGCCAGCAGGGTGGAAGGGGACAGTCATCAGCCCCAGCATTTT. Encoded protein: CASRVEGDSHQPQHF.

The V gene is TRBV18, the J gene TRBJ1-4; D not certain. V lost 2 bases and J 4 bases, leaving 11 bases between the germline ends. The CDR3 totals 15 residues. The V gene's germline CDR1 is KGHSH and CDR2 LQKENI. The CDR3 region is CASSPRGQDNEKLFF. The DNA of the CDR3 is TGTGCCAGCTCACCAAGAGGTCAGGATAATGAAAAACTGTTTTTT.

This clone was recorded a few times. The V gene is TRBV28, the J gene TRBJ1-5, with no clear D. The CDR3 contains 13 residues. Trimming shortened V by 4 bases and J by 0 bases, and 4 bases separated the two germline ends. From germline, CDR1 is MDHEN and CDR2 SYDVKM. The CDR3 region has the DNA TGTGCCAGCAGTTACAGTAGCAATCAGCCCCAGCATTTT. Translating gives CASSYSSNQPQHF.

The V and J genes are TRBV10-1 and TRBJ2-3; D not certain. The germline V gene has CDR1 WNHNN and CDR2 SYGVQD (reference sequence). Trimming shortened V by 3 bases and J by 0 bases, and 16 bases separated the two germline ends. The CDR3 spans 17 residues. CDR3: CASSDSGWPHSTDTQYF. The CDR3 DNA reads TGCGCCAGCAGTGATTCGGGCTGGCCCCACAGCACAGATACGCAGTATTTT.

The chain employs TRBV7-8 and TRBJ2-2; D remains unclear. Germline V gene lookup returns CDR1 SGHVS and CDR2 FQNEAQ. This CDR3 contains 14 residues. V dropped 4 bases and J dropped 2 bases, with 8 bases sitting between them. CDR3 coding DNA: TGTGCCAGCAGCTGGGATGATAACACCGGGGAGCTGTTTTTT. It codes for CASSWDDNTGELFF.

This clone was observed a handful of times. The V call is TRBV6-8, the J call TRBJ2-3; tentative D call: TRBD1 (7 bases). Germline CDR1 is MNHGY and CDR2 is SAAAGT. Trimming left V 2 bases short and J 5 bases short, with 17 bases between. The CDR3 loop spans 16 amino acids. CDR3 bases: TGTGCCAGCAGTTACCAGGAGGGGGCCCAGGGAGATACGCAGTATTTT. This codes for CASSYQEGAQGDTQYF.

The chain is built from TRBV7-5 and TRBJ1-2; TRBD1 reflects the table's D call only, with no check against the DNA. TRBV7-5 constitutes a pseudogene. The CDR3 length is 14 residues. CDR3 nucleotide sequence: TGTGCCAGCAGCCAGGGGACAGGCGAAGATGGCTACACCTTC. Amino acid sequence: CASSQGTGEDGYTF.

This chain uses TRBV11-3 with TRBJ2-3; D may be TRBD1 or TRBD2 (5 bases each). V lost 3 bases and J lost 4, with 14 bases in between. This CDR3 has 15 residues. The V gene's germline CDR1 is SGHNT and CDR2 YENEEA. The CDR3 protein is CASSLEAPGPDTQYF. CDR3 DNA sequence: TGTGCCAGCAGCTTGGAGGCCCCGGGGCCAGATACGCAGTATTTT.

The chain joins TRBV6-8 to TRBJ2-2, with 7 positions matching TRBD2. Trimming cost V 8 bases and J 0 bases; bases outside gene matches: 9. Germline lookup yields CDR1 MNHGY and CDR2 SAAAGT. CDR3 size: 16 residues. The CDR3 DNA is TGTGCCAGCTTGCGGGGGTTCAATACGAACACCGGGGAGCTGTTTTTT. This codes for CASLRGFNTNTGELFF.

In its sample, this clone was seen once. The chain links TRBV19 to TRBJ1-1; a weak D match, TRBD1 (5 bases). Germline lookup yields CDR1 LNHDA and CDR2 SQIVND (reference sequence). Trimming took 4 bases from V and 1 from J, leaving 10 bases between them. This CDR3 comprises 14 residues. The CDR3 protein is CASSTLGANTEAFF. CDR3 in DNA: TGTGCCAGTAGTACCCTCGGGGCGAACACTGAAGCTTTCTTT.